Shown below are 27 T cell receptor beta chains from a single sample sequenced in a study of CD8+ T cells in alopecia areata. Extraction and reverse transcription of RNA yielded cDNA as the sequencing template. Measured with immunoSEQ multiplex PCR; TCRdb has only the in-frame clones, and not every one. There are 290,000 or so clones in the sample, none observed a single time. Cells that came from pooled cutaneous lymph nodes were sorted using CD4, CD8alpha, NKG2D, NKG2ACE and other markers. Sequences were obtained from CD4+ T cells sorted from a lymph node. These receptors were collected from a C3H/HeJ mouse with alopecia areata. The strain's MHC type: H2-k.

This clone has a handful of counts. The gene symbols are mouse symbols. The read terminates 4 residues ahead of where the CDR3 ends, so the germline J gene completes it. The chain carries TRBV5 and TRBJ2-5; a weak D match, TRBD1 (6 bases). In germline, CDR1 is LGHNA, CDR2 YNLKQL (reference sequence). The CDR3 runs to 15 residues. CDR3 sequence: CASSQDNREQDTQYF. The covered CDR3 bases are TGTGCCAGCAGCCAAGATAACAGGGAACAGGAC.

Details on this clone: Gene names refer to mouse genes. The DNA ends 4 residues before the CDR3 does, and the rest of the CDR3 is filled in from the germline J gene. The chain uses TRBV13-3 and TRBJ2-7; TRBD1 matches at 7 bases. The CDR3 is made up of 12 amino acids. Germline loops: CDR1 NNHDY, CDR2 SYVADS. The CDR3 here is CASRNTGDEQYF. The CDR3 bases that were read are TGTGCCAGCAGGAATACAGGGGAT.

As concerns this clone: Here the gene names and germline are mouse. Other DNA sequences in the sample encode the same CDR3. CDR3 DNA (partial): TGTGCCAGCAGTATACGGGGGGCGAACTCC. The encoded protein is CASSIRGANS. The complete CDR3 reads CASSIRGANSDYTF. V usage is TRBV19 and J usage is TRBJ1-2, with D possibly matching TRBD1 (6 bases). Sequencing ends 4 residues short of the CDR3 end; the germline J gene provides the rest. The CDR3 is 14 residues long. Trimming stripped 1 base from V and 2 bases from J, with 9 bases between. Germline V gene data show CDR1 as FNHDT and CDR2 as SITEND (reference sequence).

This clone has just a few counts. Germline and genes: mouse. The CDR3 is cut off 4 residues early in the read; its end comes from the germline J gene. V gene TRBV13-1 combines with J gene TRBJ2-2; the D gene is possibly TRBD1 (6 bases). V shed 1 base and J shed 6 bases, with 7 bases lying between them. This CDR3 region has 13 residues. Germline CDR1 reads NSHNY; CDR2 reads SYGAGN. This CDR3 is CASSDNRAGQLYF. CDR3 bases read: TGTGCCAGCAGTGATAACAGGGCCGGG.

On this clone: The genes and germline here are from mouse. The read stops 4 residues short of the end of the CDR3; the missing end is completed from the germline J gene. This chain links TRBV19 with TRBJ1-1; D is possibly TRBD1 (6 bases). V was pared by 5 bases and J by 4 bases, with 12 bases between. The CDR3 sequence is 13 residues long. Germline V lookup: CDR1 FNHDT, CDR2 SITEND (reference sequence). CDR3 amino acids: CASRRQVGTEVFF. Incomplete CDR3 DNA: TGTGCCAGCAGAAGACAGGTAGGCACA.

This clone was seen a few times. Germline and genes here are mouse. The read halts 4 residues ahead of the CDR3 end, with the missing end drawn from the germline J gene. This sample includes further DNA sequences coding for the same CDR3. The rearrangement uses TRBV13-1 and TRBJ2-3, with D possibly TRBD1 on 5 matching bases. Germline CDR1 NSHNY, CDR2 SYGAGN. V was cut by 1 base and J by 0 bases, with 6 bases left in between. The CDR3 is 14 residues long. Incomplete CDR3 DNA: TGTGCCAGCAGTGATCGACAGAGTGCAGAA. This sequence encodes CASSDRQSAE. The CDR3, in full, reads CASSDRQSAETLYF.

For this clone: Here the gene names and germline are mouse. The read comes to an end 3 residues before the CDR3 does, leaving the germline J gene to fill in the end. The V gene is TRBV1, the J gene TRBJ1-6; 8 bases line up with TRBD1. TRBJ1-6 is an ORF for which the function is uncertain. The CDR3 spans 15 residues. CDR1 NSQYPW and CDR2 LRSPGD come from the germline V gene (reference sequence). V shed 4 bases, J shed 2 bases, and the junction held 1 base outside the gene matches. The part of the CDR3 DNA that was read is TGCACCTGCAGTGGGACAGGGACCTATAATTCGCCC. This gives the protein CTCSGTGTYNSP. The full CDR3 reads CTCSGTGTYNSPLYF.

At least ten counts were recorded for this clone. Germline and genes here are mouse. CDR3 sequence: CASSVQSYAEQFF. Partial CDR3 DNA: TGTGCTAGCAGTGTACAGTCCTATGCT. The chain employs TRBV17 and TRBJ2-1; D not certain. The DNA ends 4 residues before the CDR3 does, and the rest of the CDR3 is filled in from the germline J gene. Trimming cost V 5 bases and J 3 bases, with 8 bases left between them. The CDR3 has 13 residues. Germline values: CDR1 MNHDT, CDR2 YYDKIL.

Points on this clone: The genes are named according to mouse. The read terminates 4 residues before the CDR3 end, so the remaining end is supplied by the germline J gene. The chain carries TRBV13-1 and TRBJ2-1; maybe TRBD1 (6 bases). This CDR3 region has 14 residues. From germline, CDR1 is NSHNY and CDR2 SYGAGN. Trimming cost V 3 bases and J 5 bases, with 12 bases left between them. The sequenced CDR3 bases are TGTGCCAGCAGTGGGGCCGGGACAAATGCT. Its translation is CASSGAGTNA. In full, the CDR3 reads CASSGAGTNAEQFF.

In this sample, this clone turned up a few times. Genes and germline are mouse. The CDR3 extends 4 residues past the end of the read, so its final part is completed from the germline J gene. The chain uses TRBV31 and TRBJ2-7; a weak D match, TRBD1 (6 bases). The CDR3 sequence is 12 residues long. Germline assignment: CDR1 GKSSPN and CDR2 SITVG. The sequenced part of the CDR3 DNA is TGTGCCTGGAGTCCTGGGACAAAT. It translates to CAWSPGTN. The CDR3 as a whole reads CAWSPGTNEQYF.

Of note for this clone: The germline and genes are mouse ones. The missing CDR3 end, 4 residues past where the read stops, is filled in from the germline J gene. The V gene is TRBV17, the J gene TRBJ2-3; 10 nucleotides match TRBD1. CDR3 length: 19 residues. In germline, CDR1 is MNHDT, CDR2 YYDKIL. V trimming: 0 bases; J trimming: 1 base; junction bases outside the gene matches: 10. CDR3 in amino acids: CASSRDLWDRGGGAETLYF. The CDR3 DNA, read in part, is TGTGCTAGCAGTAGAGATCTCTGGGACAGGGGAGGGGGTGCAGAA.

The table lists this clone with a few counts. The genes are named according to mouse. The read falls 3 residues short of the CDR3 end, and the missing part is taken from the germline J gene. The chain uses TRBV13-3 and TRBJ1-6; TRBD1 matches 7 bases. TRBJ1-6 is given ORF status, its function remaining uncertain. After removal of 5 bases from V and 3 bases from J, the junction contained 2 bases not matched to a gene. The CDR3 length is 14 residues. CDR1 NNHDY and CDR2 SYVADS come from the germline V gene. CDR3: CASRAGGYNSPLYF. The sequenced part of the CDR3 DNA is TGTGCCAGCAGGGCAGGGGGCTATAATTCGCCC.

This clone was detected a few times. The genes and germline here are from mouse. The observed sequence ends 4 residues before the CDR3 terminus, with the missing tail filled in from the germline J gene. The chain combines TRBV31 with TRBJ1-2, with D unresolved. The length of the CDR3 is 13 residues. CDR1 and CDR2 from the germline V gene are GKSSPN and SITVG. V was cut by 0 bases and J by 2 bases, with 7 bases left in between. The part of the CDR3 DNA that was read is TGTGCCTGGAGTCTACCTCAGAACTCC. Its translation is CAWSLPQNS. The full CDR3 reads CAWSLPQNSDYTF.

A remark on this clone: Any gene name here is a mouse gene name. Read coverage stops 4 residues before the CDR3 terminus; the germline J gene supplies the remainder. The V gene is TRBV13-1, the J gene TRBJ2-4; the match to TRBD2 covers 10 bases. CDR1 and CDR2 (germline): NSHNY, SYGAGN. This CDR3 spans 17 amino acids. The CDR3 bases that were read are TGTGCCAGCAGTGGCTCCGGGACTGGGGTGGGACTTAAC. This sequence encodes CASSGSGTGVGLN. The full CDR3 is CASSGSGTGVGLNTLYF.

As for this clone: Gene labels here are mouse ones. The read stops 4 residues short of the end of the CDR3; the missing end is completed from the germline J gene. The V and J genes are TRBV13-2 and TRBJ1-2; 10 nucleotides match TRBD1. The CDR3 length is 15 residues. The V segment lost 1 base and the J segment 1 base; nucleotides outside the gene matches: 1. CDR1 is NNHNN, CDR2 SYGAGS, per germline (reference sequence). CDR3 DNA, as far as it was read: TGTGCCAGCGGTGATAGGGACAGGGGAAACTCC. It is translated as CASGDRDRGNS. The complete CDR3 reads CASGDRDRGNSDYTF.

The sample holds a few counts of this clone. The gene names given are mouse names. The sequence runs out 4 residues before the end of the CDR3; the remainder is reconstructed from the germline J gene. The chain couples TRBV2 to TRBJ1-2; unclear D gene. This CDR3 contains 14 residues. Germline V CDR1 and CDR2: LGHNA, YSYQKL. Trimming took 0 bases from V and 0 from J, leaving 5 bases between them. The CDR3 loop is CASSQDPANSDYTF. The CDR3 DNA, read in part, is TGTGCCAGCAGCCAAGATCCAGCAAACTCC.

This clone was detected a few times. Gene names refer to mouse genes. The CDR3 end falls 4 residues outside the read, so it is completed with the germline J gene. Other nucleotide sequences in the sample specify the same CDR3. This rearrangement joins TRBV19 to TRBJ2-1; 9 nucleotides agree with TRBD2. Germline lookup yields CDR1 FNHDT and CDR2 SITEND (reference sequence). The junction had 2 bases not matched to a gene; V was cut back by 6 bases and J by 1 base. This CDR3 contains 14 residues. The CDR3 region is CASKTGGNYAEQFF. Incomplete CDR3 DNA: TGTGCCAGCAAGACTGGGGGCAACTATGCT.

This clone was counted many times. Here the gene names and germline are mouse. The read ends 4 residues shy of where the CDR3 ends; the end is completed using the germline J gene. The genes are TRBV14 and TRBJ2-2, with D possibly TRBD1 on 5 matching bases. CDR3 length: 14 amino acids. CDR1 and CDR2 (germline): SGHDT, FRDEAV. V was cut by 3 bases and J by 1 base, with 7 bases left in between. CDR3 loop: CASSSDINTGQLYF. The sequenced CDR3 bases are TGTGCCAGCAGTTCGGACATAAACACCGGG.

This clone was counted between two and nine times. The gene names given are mouse names. Read sequence stops 4 residues before the CDR3 end, and the germline J gene provides the missing end. V usage is TRBV13-2 and J usage is TRBJ2-7; D might be TRBD2 (5 bases). Germline CDR1 and CDR2: NNHNN and SYGAGS (reference sequence). V dropped 0 bases and J dropped 0 bases, with 10 bases sitting between them. The CDR3 is 15 amino acids. This CDR3 is CASGDVWGSSYEQYF. Partial CDR3 DNA: TGTGCCAGCGGTGATGTTTGGGGAAGCTCCTAT.

This clone was seen more than once but under ten times. The genes are named according to mouse. The sequenced fragment ends 4 residues before the CDR3 boundary, so the rest is inferred from the germline J gene. The chain combines TRBV13-1 with TRBJ2-7, with D unclear. The CDR3 loop spans 12 amino acids. The V gene's germline CDR1 is NSHNY and CDR2 SYGAGN. The sequenced part of the CDR3 DNA is TGTGCCAGCAGTGATGCACAGAAT. Amino acid sequence: CASSDAQN. The full CDR3 is CASSDAQNEQYF.

There are a few counts of this clone. The genes and germline here are from mouse. The identical CDR3 is also encoded by other nucleotide sequences in the sample. The covered CDR3 bases are TGTGCCAGCGGTGATGCTGGGGGTGGCACCGGG. It is translated as CASGDAGGGTG. The CDR3 in full is CASGDAGGGTGQLYF. This chain joins TRBV13-2 and TRBJ2-2, with 7 bases that match TRBD2. The read stops 4 residues short of the end of the CDR3; the missing end is completed from the germline J gene. Per the germline V gene, CDR1 is NNHNN and CDR2 is SYGAGS (reference sequence). With 0 bases clipped from V and 4 bases from J, the junction kept 3 bases outside the gene matches. This CDR3 region has 15 residues.

As regards this clone: The genes are named according to mouse. The read ends 4 residues shy of where the CDR3 ends; the end is completed using the germline J gene. The same CDR3 also results from other DNA sequences found in this sample. The chain employs TRBV1 and TRBJ2-7; possibly TRBD2 for D (6 bases). From germline, CDR1 is NSQYPW and CDR2 LRSPGD (reference sequence). This CDR3 spans 13 amino acids. The chain's CDR3 is CTCSAPDWYEQYF. The CDR3 DNA, read in part, is TGCACCTGCAGTGCGCCCGACTGGTAT.

This clone has a handful of counts. Mouse germline and gene names are used. The CDR3 is cut off 4 residues early in the read; its end comes from the germline J gene. The J gene is TRBJ2-3, the V gene TRBV12-1; 8 bases align to TRBD2. The CDR3 spans 15 residues. J was trimmed by 3 bases and V by 0 bases; bases with no gene match: 4. Per the germline V gene, CDR1 is SGHSN and CDR2 is HYEKVE. The sequenced part of the CDR3 DNA is TGTGCCAGCTCTCTCTCTGGGGGGTGGGCAGAA. Amino acid sequence: CASSLSGGWAE. The CDR3 in full is CASSLSGGWAETLYF.

Note on this clone: Any gene name here is a mouse gene name. The read comes to an end 4 residues before the CDR3 does, leaving the germline J gene to fill in the end. In the same sample, other DNA sequences code for this CDR3. The chain combines TRBV31 with TRBJ1-1; D might be TRBD1 (6 bases). The CDR3 extends over 14 amino acids. The V end was cut by 0 bases, the J end by 0 bases, with 8 bases between. Germline V gene sequence: CDR1 GKSSPN, CDR2 SITVG. The CDR3 reads CAWSLRTANTEVFF. CDR3 DNA (partial): TGTGCCTGGAGTCTGCGGACAGCAAACACA.

A few counts support this clone. Genes and germline come from the mouse. The sequence runs out 4 residues before the end of the CDR3; the remainder is reconstructed from the germline J gene. The V gene is TRBV19, the J gene TRBJ2-5, with 7 bases identical to TRBD1. Germline V gives CDR1 FNHDT, CDR2 SITEND (reference sequence). The CDR3 totals 13 residues. The CDR3 protein is CASSTRQGDTQYF. CDR3 DNA (partial): TGTGCCAGCAGTACTCGACAGGGAGAC.

This clone showed up just a few times. Germline and genes here are mouse. The read terminates 4 residues before the CDR3 end, so the remaining end is supplied by the germline J gene. The chain combines TRBV19 with TRBJ2-1, with D perhaps TRBD2 (6 bases). The germline V gene has CDR1 FNHDT and CDR2 SITEND (reference sequence). This CDR3 region has 11 residues. The sequenced CDR3 bases are TGTGCCAGCACCGGGGACTCT. Amino acid sequence: CASTGDS. The whole CDR3 sequence reads CASTGDSEQFF.

This clone was seen a handful of times. The genes and germline here are from mouse. The read ends 4 residues before the CDR3 terminus; that terminus is restored from the germline J gene. This rearrangement joins TRBV13-1 to TRBJ1-1; possible D gene TRBD1, 6 bases. V shed 3 bases and J shed 1 base, with 10 bases lying between them. The V gene's germline CDR1 is NSHNY and CDR2 SYGAGN. The CDR3 consists of 14 residues. The sequenced part of the CDR3 DNA is TGTGCCAGCAGTGGAGCAGGGGCGAACACA. Translated: CASSGAGANT. The full-length CDR3 reads as CASSGAGANTEVFF.